A single sample gave rise to the 25 T cell receptor beta chains below, sequenced in a study of post-analysis software for immune sequencing data. Study results and caveats: Patients carried several TRBV segments more frequently than controls did, and TRBV5-6, TRBV5-1 and TRBV20-1 were among them.

Antigen specificity for these receptors is unknown. Carried by the TCR beta cDNA libraries were unique molecular identifiers. TCRdb analysed the PCR reads with MiXCR anew, one entry per CDR3 protein. The repertoire holds 800,000 to 950,000 distinct CDR3 sequences, with roughly 50% as singletons. The sequencing input was blood. These receptors all come from a girl aged 5-17 years with multiple sclerosis.

This clonotype was detected many times. The V gene is TRBV3-1, the J gene TRBJ2-7, with D perhaps being TRBD1 or TRBD2 (5 bases each). Deletions cut 3 bases from V and 6 bases from J, with 6 bases between. Germline assignment: CDR1 LGHDT and CDR2 YNNKEL (reference sequence). The CDR3 extends over 11 amino acids. DNA of the CDR3: TGTGCCAGCAGCCAGGGACGCGAGCAGTACTTC. Amino acids: CASSQGREQYF.

The J gene is TRBJ1-5, the V gene TRBV6-5, with a weak D call TRBD1 (6 bases). Germline V lookup: CDR1 MNHEY, CDR2 SVGAGI. The CDR3 spans 15 residues. The V end was cut by 4 bases, the J end by 0 bases, with 10 bases between. This chain's CDR3 is CASSSGQYSNQPQHF. DNA of the CDR3: TGTGCCAGCAGTTCCGGACAGTATAGCAATCAGCCCCAGCATTTT.

The chain employs TRBV20-1 and TRBJ2-3; 8 nucleotides line up with TRBD1. The junction had 3 bases not matched to a gene; V was cut back by 2 bases and J by 5 bases. The CDR3 contains 13 residues. Germline CDR1 and CDR2: DFQATT and SNEGSKA (reference sequence). This chain's CDR3 is CSARRQGRDTQYF. The CDR3 coding sequence is TGCAGTGCTAGAAGACAGGGGAGAGATACGCAGTATTTT.

This chain links TRBV6-6 with TRBJ2-6; the match to TRBD2 covers 7 bases. V was pared by 2 bases and J by 4 bases, with 5 bases of the junction left unmatched. The CDR3 has 16 amino acids. CDR1 is MNHNY and CDR2 is SVGAGI in the germline V gene (reference sequence). The CDR3 is CASSYGEGWGANVLTF. The CDR3 nucleotides read TGTGCCAGCAGTTACGGGGAGGGATGGGGGGCCAACGTCCTGACTTTC.

This clonotype was detected a few times. The V gene is TRBV5-1, the J gene TRBJ1-2; D is unclear. V lost 4 bases to trimming and J lost 4 bases, with 17 bases between them. CDR1 and CDR2 (germline): SGHRS, YFSETQ. The CDR3 sequence is 15 residues long. CDR3 DNA sequence: TGCGCCAGCAGCCTAGACCGGCGGGGATCCTATGGCTACACCTTC. It translates to CASSLDRRGSYGYTF.

This clonotype was picked up a small number of times. Written as DNA, the CDR3 is TGTGCCAGCACCTTGGGTAAATACACTGAAGCTTTCTTT. It translates to CASTLGKYTEAFF. V usage is TRBV12-3 or TRBV12-4 and J usage is TRBJ1-1; no firm D call. V lost 7 bases to trimming and J lost 3 bases, with 12 bases between them. The CDR3 totals 13 residues.

CDR3 amino acids: CASSLTTSAYEQYF. In nucleotides, the CDR3 is TGTGCCAGCAGCTTAACTACTAGCGCCTACGAGCAGTACTTC. The chain is built from TRBV7-9 and TRBJ2-7; 7 positions agree with TRBD2. Germline values: CDR1 SEHNR, CDR2 FQNEAQ (reference sequence). This CDR3 is built from 14 residues. With V trimmed by 2 bases and J by 2 bases, 3 bases remained unmatched.

The chain is built from TRBV5-1 and TRBJ2-7; 12 bases fit TRBD1. Per the germline V gene, CDR1 is SGHRS and CDR2 is YFSETQ. Trimming removed 4 bases from V and 4 bases from J; junction bases left unmatched: 6. There are 15 residues in the CDR3. In DNA, the CDR3 is TGCGCCAGCAGCCCGGGACAGGGGGCTGGTTACGAGCAGTACTTC. This gives the protein CASSPGQGAGYEQYF.

This clonotype was observed a few times. The chain employs TRBV20-1 and TRBJ2-3; D possibly uses TRBD1 or TRBD2 (6 bases each). This CDR3 region has 13 residues. With 1 base removed from V and 6 bases from J, the gap between germline ends came to 11 bases. The germline gives CDR1 DFQATT, CDR2 SNEGSKA (reference sequence). The CDR3 region is CSARGGGPDTQYF. The CDR3 DNA reads as TGCAGTGCTAGAGGTGGGGGGCCCGATACGCAGTATTTT.

The CDR3 DNA sequence: TGTGCCAGCAGCTTAGAGTCTGGCATTTATGTCCACTTT. Amino acid sequence: CASSLESGIYVHF. J is TRBJ1-6 and V is TRBV7-9; unclear D gene. The CDR3 runs to 13 residues. Germline loops: CDR1 SEHNR, CDR2 FQNEAQ (reference sequence). The V and J ends lost 1 base and 17 bases respectively, with 15 bases between them.

This clonotype was found a few times. This chain links TRBV29-1 with TRBJ2-3; D call uncertain. V gave up 4 bases and J gave up 11 bases, with 13 bases separating them. Germline CDR1 reads SQVTM; CDR2 reads ANQGSEA. This CDR3 is 11 amino acids long. CDR3 in amino acids: CSVVGNGVQYF. The CDR3 nucleotides are TGCAGCGTTGTGGGGAATGGGGTGCAGTATTTT.

This sequence joins TRBV29-1 and TRBJ1-1; TRBD1 might be the D (6 bases). The germline V and J ends were trimmed by 3 bases and 4 bases, with 9 bases remaining between them. This CDR3 spans 12 amino acids. Per germline, CDR1 SQVTM and CDR2 ANQGSEA. The CDR3 region is CSVDNRATEAFF. The CDR3 DNA is TGCAGCGTTGATAACAGGGCCACTGAAGCTTTCTTT.

In this sample, this clonotype turned up many times. The chain couples TRBV20-1 to TRBJ2-1; 7 bases align to TRBD2. The germline V gene has CDR1 DFQATT and CDR2 SNEGSKA (reference sequence). The CDR3 loop spans 15 amino acids. The trim removed 1 base at V and 4 bases at J, leaving 7 bases unmatched. The CDR3 nucleotides read TGCAGTGCTAGAGGCGGGAGTGGGATATACAATGAGCAGTTCTTC. Translated, it gives CSARGGSGIYNEQFF.

V and J are TRBV15 and TRBJ2-1; TRBD2 matches at 9 bases. The CDR3 is made up of 15 amino acids. Germline-derived CDR1 and CDR2 are LNHNV and YYDKDF (reference sequence). J lost 9 bases, V lost 4 bases, and 10 bases had no gene match. The CDR3 DNA reads as TGTGCCACCAGCAAGGTACTAGCGGGTGAGGTTGAGCAGTTCTTC. Amino acid sequence: CATSKVLAGEVEQFF.

This clonotype has only a few counts. The chain couples TRBV5-1 to TRBJ2-7; perhaps TRBD1 as D (6 bases). The V end lost 1 base, the J end lost 0 bases, and 11 bases lay between the germline ends. The CDR3 length is 15 residues. Per the germline V gene, CDR1 is SGHRS and CDR2 is YFSETQ. The CDR3 region has the DNA TGCGCCAGCAGCTTGACAGGGCTCAGCTCCTACGAGCAGTACTTC. As protein: CASSLTGLSSYEQYF.

This rearrangement joins TRBV7-8 to TRBJ2-3; tentatively, D is TRBD2 (6 bases). Germline CDR1 SGHVS, CDR2 FQNEAQ. The ends were cut back, 6 bases at V and 6 bases at J, with 19 bases in the middle. This CDR3 has 15 residues. In nucleotides, the CDR3 is TGTGCCAGCAGTTCCCGGGGGTGGGGGAGGGATACGCAGTATTTT. Its protein is CASSSRGWGRDTQYF.

This clonotype was seen a handful of times. The chain has TRBV20-1 and TRBJ2-5; 7 nucleotides align to TRBD1. The J call is in doubt because the DNA end fits TRBJ2-7 better. Germline loops: CDR1 DFQATT, CDR2 SNEGSKA (reference sequence). The CDR3 length is 12 residues. CDR3 DNA sequence: TGCAGTGCTCACCCAGGGGGCTACGAGCAGTACTTC. Its translation is CSAHPGGYEQYF.

The chain has TRBV7-2 and TRBJ2-3; 8 bases fit TRBD1. Germline CDR1 and CDR2: SGHTA and FQGNSA. The V segment lost 3 bases and the J segment 6 bases; nucleotides outside the gene matches: 5. This CDR3 comprises 14 residues. CDR3 protein: CASSFSRGQDTQYF. DNA for the CDR3: TGTGCCAGCAGCTTTAGCAGGGGGCAGGATACGCAGTATTTT.

The V and J genes are TRBV15 and TRBJ2-7; 8 bases match TRBD2. After removal of 5 bases from V and 0 bases from J, the junction contained 9 bases not matched to a gene. Germline V gene data show CDR1 as LNHNV and CDR2 as YYDKDF (reference sequence). The CDR3 sequence is 16 residues long. This CDR3 reads CATSRTIAGFSYEQYF. The CDR3 DNA reads as TGTGCCACCAGCCGAACCATAGCGGGGTTCTCCTACGAGCAGTACTTC.

In its sample, this clonotype was seen a few times. The chain combines TRBV20-1 with TRBJ2-7, with D maybe TRBD1 (5 bases). V lost 6 bases, J lost 8 bases, and 17 bases lay in between. Germline V gene data show CDR1 as DFQATT and CDR2 as SNEGSKA (reference sequence). The CDR3 extends over 12 amino acids. The CDR3: CSARQGLRKQYF. The DNA of the CDR3 is TGCAGTGCCCGTCAGGGATTACGCAAGCAGTACTTC.

DNA for the CDR3: TGCAGTGCTAGAGACCGGGGTTACAATGAGCAGTCTAAAATCAGGAATCAGCCCCAGCATTTT. Translating gives CSARDRGYNEQSKIRNQPQHF. The J gene is TRBJ1-5, the V gene TRBV20-1; D gene ambiguous. V dropped 0 bases and J dropped 4 bases, with 31 bases sitting between them. This CDR3 contains 21 residues. Germline CDR1 and CDR2: DFQATT and SNEGSKA (reference sequence).

This clonotype was seen a few times. The chain couples TRBV5-1 to TRBJ2-7, with D perhaps matching TRBD2 (6 bases). The V end was cut by 0 bases, the J end by 3 bases, with 13 bases between. The CDR3 length is 15 residues. Germline V gene lookup returns CDR1 SGHRS and CDR2 YFSETQ. The CDR3 sequence: CASSLEAGGYYEQYF. CDR3 in DNA: TGCGCCAGCAGCTTGGAAGCGGGCGGATACTACGAGCAGTACTTC.

V usage is TRBV7-2 and J usage is TRBJ2-3; 10 bases align to TRBD2. V gave up 2 bases and J gave up 4 bases; unmatched junction bases: 6. The CDR3 covers 16 residues. Germline V gene lookup returns CDR1 SGHTA and CDR2 FQGNSA. Here the CDR3 DNA reads TGTGCCAGCAGCTTAAGAAGCGGGAGGGCCGCAGATACGCAGTATTTT. It encodes CASSLRSGRAADTQYF. The full variable domain, with the rest looked up from reference TRBV7-2 and TRBJ2-3, is GAGVSQSPSNKVTEKGKDVELRCDPISGHTALYWYRQSLGQGLEFLIYFQGNSAPDKSGLPSDRFSAERTGGSVSTLTIQRTQQEDSAVYLCASSLRSGRAADTQYFGPGTRLTVL.

Only a few counts were recorded for this clonotype. The genes are TRBV29-1 and TRBJ1-1; D is uncertain. The V end lost 7 bases, the J end lost 4 bases, and 4 bases lay between the germline ends. This CDR3 spans 9 amino acids. Germline V lookup: CDR1 SQVTM, CDR2 ANQGSEA. CDR3 bases: TGCAGCGGGGGCACTGAAGCTTTCTTT. Translation gives CSGGTEAFF.

This rearrangement joins TRBV2 to TRBJ1-1; D unclear. Trimming took off 0 bases at V and 4 bases at J, with 12 bases between the two ends. Germline-derived CDR1 and CDR2 are SNHLY and FYNNEI. The CDR3 extends over 15 amino acids. CDR3 region: CASSEAWAPGTEAFF. CDR3 DNA: TGTGCCAGCAGTGAAGCGTGGGCCCCCGGCACTGAAGCTTTCTTT.